This T cell receptor (beta chain) is drawn from a study of blood T cell repertoires in COVID-19. The assay was immunoSEQ multiplex PCR, and TCRdb's table has in-frame clones only and misses some. Of almost 500,000 clones listed, 75% to 90% were seen once; the top ten hold 8% to 9.5%. Cohort 3 recovered donors had two negative PCRs, clearance, or symptom resolution. V lost 1 base, J lost 4 bases, and 3 bases stayed unmatched. The germline gives CDR1 SGHTS, CDR2 YDEGEE. The CDR3 extends over 15 amino acids. Sequencing was done on a sample of PBMCs or T cells enriched from blood (not recorded which). The clonotype comes from an older woman who had recovered from COVID-19. The rearrangement uses TRBV5-8 and TRBJ2-1; TRBD2 aligns across 9 bases. CDR3 nucleotide sequence: TGTGCCAGCAGCTTGACCAGCGGGGGGTACAATGAGCAGTTCTTC. The encoded protein is CASSLTSGGYNEQFF.